This T cell receptor (beta chain) was captured by sequencing in a study of T cell changes during pregnancy in multiple sclerosis. Data came from immunoSEQ multiplex PCR; TCRdb stores just in-frame clones and leaves some out. The repertoire holds 12,000 or so clones, with roughly 84% as singletons. Deletions cut 5 bases from V and 8 bases from J, with 12 bases between. CDR1 is GTSNPN, CDR2 SVGIG, per germline (reference sequence). CDR3 size: 11 residues. The sequence was obtained from a female donor in good health, enrolled as a control in a pregnancy study. This sample comprised CD8+ T cells from peripheral blood mononuclear cells, obtained after pregnancy. The chain couples TRBV30 to TRBJ1-2; no clear D gene. The CDR3 sequence: CAWSSGRGYTF. In DNA form, the CDR3 reads TGTGCCTGGTCGTCCGGGAGAGGCTACACCTTC.